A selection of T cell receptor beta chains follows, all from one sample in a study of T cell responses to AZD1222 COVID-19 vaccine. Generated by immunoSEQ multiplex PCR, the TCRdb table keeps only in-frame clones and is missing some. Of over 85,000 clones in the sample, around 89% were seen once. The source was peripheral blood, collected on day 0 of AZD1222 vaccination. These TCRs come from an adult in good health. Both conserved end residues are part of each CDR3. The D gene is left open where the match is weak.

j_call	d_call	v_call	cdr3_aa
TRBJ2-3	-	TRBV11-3	CASSPVTTDTQYF
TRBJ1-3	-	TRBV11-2	CASSFRGAIYF
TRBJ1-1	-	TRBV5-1	CASRATDPGTEAFF
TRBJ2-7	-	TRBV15	CATSRPPGEQYF
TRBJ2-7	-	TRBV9	CASSVRGRDEQYF
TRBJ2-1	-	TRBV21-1	CASSKGAGAGEQFF
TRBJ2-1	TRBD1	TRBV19	CASSTGQGLSYNEQFF
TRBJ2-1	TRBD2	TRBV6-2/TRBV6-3	CASSYSSGGGNEQFF
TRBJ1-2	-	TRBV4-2	CASTQYGGGYTF
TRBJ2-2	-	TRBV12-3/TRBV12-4	CASSLLVGELFF
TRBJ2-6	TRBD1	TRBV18	CASSPRPGQVGSGANVLTF
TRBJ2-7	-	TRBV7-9	CASSPRDSIKGEQYF
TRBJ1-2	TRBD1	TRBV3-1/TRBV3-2	CASSQATRDRVYGYTF
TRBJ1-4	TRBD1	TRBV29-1	CSVRRGTTNEKLFF
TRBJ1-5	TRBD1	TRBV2	CASTTDRGVNQPQHF
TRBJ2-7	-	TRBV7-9	CASILEVGNEQYF